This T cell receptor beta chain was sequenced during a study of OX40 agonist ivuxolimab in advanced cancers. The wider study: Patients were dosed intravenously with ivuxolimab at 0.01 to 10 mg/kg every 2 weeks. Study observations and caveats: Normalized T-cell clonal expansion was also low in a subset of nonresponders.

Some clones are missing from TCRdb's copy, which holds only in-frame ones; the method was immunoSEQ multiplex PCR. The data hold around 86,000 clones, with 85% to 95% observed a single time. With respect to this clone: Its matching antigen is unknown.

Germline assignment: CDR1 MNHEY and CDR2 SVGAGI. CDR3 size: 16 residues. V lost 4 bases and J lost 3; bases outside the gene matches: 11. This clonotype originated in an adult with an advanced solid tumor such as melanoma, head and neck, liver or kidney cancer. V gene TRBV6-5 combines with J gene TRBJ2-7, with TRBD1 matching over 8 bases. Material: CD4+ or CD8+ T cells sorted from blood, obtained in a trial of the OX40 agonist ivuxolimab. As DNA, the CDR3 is TGTGCCAGCAGTTCCTCGACCGGGACAGGCCTCTACGAGCAGTACTTC. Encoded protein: CASSSSTGTGLYEQYF.